Listed below are T cell receptor beta chains from one sample, sequenced in a study of Ad26.COV2.S vaccination and SARS-CoV-2 variants. Sequencing used immunoSEQ multiplex PCR; TCRdb keeps in-frame clones, though not all of them. The table has fewer than 400,000 clones, around nine tenths seen once. The sequences come from peripheral blood, collected in a trial of Ad26.COV2.S vaccine versus placebo. Receptor source: a person between 18 and 60 years old who received the Ad26.COV2.S COVID-19 vaccine or a placebo. Both conserved end residues are part of each CDR3. D genes are given only for firm matches. Clone size is stated in some rows and not others, as once, few, many or a class when expanded.

v_call: TRBV16
d_call: TRBD1
j_call: TRBJ2-1
clone_size: many
cdr3_nt: TGTGCCAGCAGCCCGCCCCGGGACAGGGGGATCGATGAGCAGTTCTTC
cdr3_aa: CASSPPRDRGIDEQFF

v_call: TRBV6-5
d_call: TRBD1
j_call: TRBJ1-4
clone_size: .
cdr3_nt: TGTGCCAGCAGAAAAGACAGGGGGCGTGAAAAACTGTTTTTT
cdr3_aa: CASRKDRGREKLFF

v_call: TRBV11-1
d_call: TRBD2
j_call: TRBJ2-1
clone_size: .
cdr3_nt: TGTGCCAGCAGGCGGACTAGGTACAATGAGCAGTTCTTC
cdr3_aa: CASRRTRYNEQFF

v_call: TRBV28
d_call: .
j_call: TRBJ2-5
clone_size: .
cdr3_nt: TGTGCCAGCAGTTTATCCCCAGGGCGGGAGACCCAGTACTTC
cdr3_aa: CASSLSPGRETQYF

v_call: TRBV10-2
d_call: TRBD2
j_call: TRBJ2-2
clone_size: .
cdr3_nt: TGCGCCAGCAGCCCGCTACTAGCGACCGGGGAGCTGTTTTTT
cdr3_aa: CASSPLLATGELFF

v_call: TRBV7-2
d_call: .
j_call: TRBJ1-1
clone_size: .
cdr3_nt: TGTGCCCCCCCCCGCGGTTCTGAAGCTTTCTTT
cdr3_aa: CAPPRGSEAFF

v_call: TRBV25-1
d_call: .
j_call: TRBJ2-2
clone_size: few
cdr3_nt: TGTGCCAGCACCAACCGGGCCCAGAACACCGGGGAGCTGTTTTTT
cdr3_aa: CASTNRAQNTGELFF

v_call: TRBV5-1
d_call: .
j_call: TRBJ1-1
clone_size: .
cdr3_nt: TGCGCCAGCAGCTTGCAGGGTGGCGTGAACACTGAAGCTTTCTTT
cdr3_aa: CASSLQGGVNTEAFF

v_call: TRBV12-3/TRBV12-4
d_call: TRBD2
j_call: TRBJ2-7
clone_size: .
cdr3_nt: TGTGCCAGCAGCCCCTCGACTAGCTCCGAGCAGTACTTC
cdr3_aa: CASSPSTSSEQYF

v_call: TRBV7-6
d_call: .
j_call: TRBJ2-1
clone_size: .
cdr3_nt: TGTGCCAGCAGCTTAGAGGATAGCAATGAGCAGTTCTTC
cdr3_aa: CASSLEDSNEQFF